Following are 16 T cell receptor beta chains from one sample sequenced in a study of Ad26.COV2.S vaccination and SARS-CoV-2 variants. Treatment in this sample: 15 to 20 received Ad26.COV2.S at low or high dose, single or two shots; a few received placebo; per-sample allocation not given. Collection of the samples took place on day 63 after the first injection of vaccine or placebo. Libraries were prepared by immunoSEQ multiplex PCR; TCRdb keeps only in-frame clonotypes and omits some of them. This table holds some 250,000 clones, 88% found once. The specimen comprised peripheral blood, sampled in a trial of Ad26.COV2.S vaccine versus placebo. The receptor source for this set is a person between 18 and 59 years old who received the Ad26.COV2.S COVID-19 vaccine or a placebo.

This clone is a singleton in its sample. The chain links TRBV28 to TRBJ2-5; D is ambiguous. Trimming took off 3 bases at V and 2 bases at J, with 10 bases between the two ends. This CDR3 has 14 amino acids. Germline V gives CDR1 MDHEN, CDR2 SYDVKM. The CDR3 loop reads CASSFEKPQETQYF. CDR3 nucleotides: TGTGCCAGCAGTTTTGAGAAACCGCAAGAGACCCAGTACTTC.

CDR3 nucleotides: TGTGCCAGCAGTTACGCCTTTAGGGTTAGCGGGACAACCGGGGAGCTGTTTTTT. Its protein product is CASSYAFRVSGTTGELFF. V gene TRBV27 combines with J gene TRBJ2-2; TRBD2 matches at 8 bases. V gave up 4 bases and J gave up 5 bases; unmatched junction bases: 15. The CDR3 contains 18 residues. Per germline, CDR1 MNHEY and CDR2 SMNVEV (reference sequence).

The rearrangement links TRBV10-3 to TRBJ1-5, with 8 bases matching TRBD1. V gave up 0 bases and J gave up 7 bases; unmatched junction bases: 8. This CDR3 comprises 16 residues. Germline CDR1 is ENHRY and CDR2 is SYGVKD. This CDR3 reads CAISESGQGSGQPQHF. The CDR3 DNA reads TGTGCCATCAGTGAGTCCGGACAGGGATCGGGACAGCCCCAGCATTTT.

This rearrangement joins TRBV6-5 to TRBJ2-2; TRBD1 matches 8 bases. CDR1 MNHEY and CDR2 SVGAGI come from the germline V gene. Trimming at V came to 8 bases and at J to 1 base, leaving 6 bases not matched to a gene. The CDR3 consists of 15 residues. The DNA for the CDR3 is TGTGCCAGCCGGGACAGGAGACAGAACACCGGGGAGCTGTTTTTT. Residues: CASRDRRQNTGELFF.

The chain has TRBV2 and TRBJ2-1; 8 nucleotides line up with TRBD1. The CDR3 sequence is 18 residues long. Germline CDR1 reads SNHLY; CDR2 reads FYNNEI. With V trimmed by 5 bases and J by 0 bases, 12 bases remained unmatched. CDR3 loop: CASSLLEDRASSYNEQFF. CDR3 nucleotide sequence: TGTGCCAGCAGTCTACTCGAGGACAGGGCGAGCTCCTACAATGAGCAGTTCTTC.

The chain has TRBV28 and TRBJ2-3; 7 bases align to TRBD1. CDR1 is MDHEN and CDR2 is SYDVKM in the germline V gene. V shed 8 bases and J 4 bases; nucleotides not matched to a gene: 3. This CDR3 region has 12 residues. CDR3 bases: TGTGCCAGCTCCCAGGGGGCAGATACGCAGTATTTT. Translating gives CASSQGADTQYF.

The chain has TRBV7-2 and TRBJ2-1; D is perhaps TRBD2 (6 bases). The V gene lost 3 bases and the J gene lost 8 bases, with 17 bases spanning the gap. The CDR3 loop spans 15 amino acids. In germline, CDR1 is SGHTA, CDR2 FQGNSA. The CDR3 DNA reads as TGTGCCAGCAGCTTTTCCGTGACTAGGCGGTATGAGCAGTTCTTC. It is translated as CASSFSVTRRYEQFF.

The chain couples TRBV4-2 to TRBJ1-6; perhaps TRBD1 as D (6 bases). CDR1 and CDR2 from the germline V gene are LGHNA and YNFKEQ. V was clipped by 4 bases and J by 0 bases, with 22 bases between them. The CDR3 sequence is 20 residues long. As DNA, the CDR3 is TGTGCCAGCAGCCCTACGACAGGCCCCGATCCGAGCTCCTATAATTCACCCCTCCACTTT. Amino acid sequence: CASSPTTGPDPSSYNSPLHF.

The chain recombines TRBV6-6 with TRBJ1-1; D call uncertain. The ends were cut back, 5 bases at V and 1 base at J, with 11 bases in the middle. Germline CDR1 is MNHNY and CDR2 is SVGAGI (reference sequence). The CDR3 is 14 residues long. The CDR3 is CASSALGQNTEAFF. CDR3 sequence (DNA): TGTGCCAGCAGTGCCCTTGGGCAGAACACTGAAGCTTTCTTT.

This sequence joins TRBV5-1 and TRBJ2-7; possibly TRBD1 or TRBD2 for D (5 bases each). Germline-derived CDR1 and CDR2 are SGHRS and YFSETQ. This CDR3 has 15 residues. V lost 6 bases, J lost 3 bases, and 19 bases lay in between. CDR3 in amino acids: CASTSSGLGVYEQYF. CDR3 bases: TGCGCCAGCACGTCGTCGGGGCTGGGAGTCTACGAGCAGTACTTC.

The chain is built from TRBV28 and TRBJ2-1; D remains unclear. CDR3 length: 11 amino acids. Germline V gene lookup returns CDR1 MDHEN and CDR2 SYDVKM. V dropped 5 bases and J dropped 6 bases, with 5 bases sitting between them. CDR3 coding DNA: TGTGCCAGCAGTATATCCAATGAGCAGTTCTTC. Translated: CASSISNEQFF.

The chain links TRBV10-3 to TRBJ1-1; D not resolved. V dropped 2 bases and J dropped 3 bases, with 13 bases sitting between them. Germline-derived CDR1 and CDR2 are ENHRY and SYGVKD. This CDR3 has 15 amino acids. CDR3 sequence reads: CAISEPSRPYTEAFF. The CDR3 bases are TGTGCCATCAGTGAGCCGTCGCGCCCATACACTGAAGCTTTCTTT.

The genes are TRBV30 and TRBJ2-1; the D is unclear. The CDR3 sequence is 14 residues long. V dropped 0 bases and J dropped 7 bases, with 13 bases sitting between them. Germline CDR1 is GTSNPN and CDR2 is SVGIG (reference sequence). The CDR3 sequence is CAWSVQLWGNEQFF. CDR3 in DNA: TGTGCCTGGAGTGTACAACTGTGGGGTAATGAGCAGTTCTTC.

The chain is built from TRBV19 and TRBJ2-1; 7 bases are a match to TRBD1. The germline gives CDR1 LNHDA, CDR2 SQIVND (reference sequence). Germline trimming cut 1 base from V and 3 bases from J; bases unmatched to any gene: 3. CDR3 length equals 15 residues. This chain's CDR3 is CASSIVRDSYNEQFF. As DNA, the CDR3 is TGTGCCAGTAGTATAGTTCGGGACAGCTACAATGAGCAGTTCTTC.

The gene calls are TRBV4-3 and TRBJ2-5, with D possibly being TRBD2 (5 bases). The V end lost 3 bases, the J end lost 7 bases, and 24 bases lay between the germline ends. Germline V gene lookup returns CDR1 LGHNA and CDR2 YSLEER. CDR3 length: 17 residues. This chain's CDR3 is CASSQDATEVLGSTQYF. DNA for the CDR3: TGCGCCAGCAGCCAGGACGCCACGGAGGTTTTGGGGTCGACCCAGTACTTC.

V and J are TRBV28 and TRBJ2-4, with no clear D. V gave up 5 bases and J gave up 1 base, with 12 bases separating them. Germline loops: CDR1 MDHEN, CDR2 SYDVKM. This CDR3 spans 15 amino acids. In nucleotides, the CDR3 is TGTGCCAGCAGTCCCCTTGAAGCGGCCAAAAACATTCAGTACTTC. Amino acid sequence: CASSPLEAAKNIQYF.